The 30 T cell receptor beta chains given below trace back to one sample, sequenced in a study of OX40 agonist ivuxolimab in advanced cancers. The table came from immunoSEQ multiplex PCR; TCRdb's copy has only in-frame clones and leaves some out. This sample has about 69,000 clones, with around 87% found just once. The source was CD4+ or CD8+ T cells sorted from blood, collected in a trial of the OX40 agonist ivuxolimab. Source of these receptors: an adult with an advanced solid tumor such as melanoma, head and neck, liver or kidney cancer.

The V and J genes are TRBV5-1 and TRBJ2-1, with 8 positions matching TRBD2. Looked up from germline, CDR1 is SGHRS and CDR2 is YFSETQ. The CDR3 runs 15 residues. V was clipped by 4 bases and J by 7 bases; unmatched bases: 10. DNA for the CDR3: TGCGCCAGCAGCCTGTTAGCGGGATCTAAGAATGAGCAGTTCTTC. Amino acids: CASSLLAGSKNEQFF.

The chain recombines TRBV7-2 with TRBJ2-7; perhaps TRBD2 as D (6 bases). Trimming cost V 3 bases and J 7 bases, with 10 bases left between them. There are 12 residues in the CDR3. Germline V gene data show CDR1 as SGHTA and CDR2 as FQGNSA. The CDR3 here is CASSFARGEQYF. The CDR3, as DNA: TGTGCCAGCAGCTTTGCGCGGGGAGAGCAGTACTTC.

The J gene is TRBJ2-3, the V gene TRBV5-1, with D possibly called TRBD1 or TRBD2 (5 bases each). V lost 4 bases and J lost 3, with 15 bases in between. The CDR3 runs 15 residues. Germline CDR1 SGHRS, CDR2 YFSETQ. CDR3 in amino acids: CASSPRDGGTDTQYF. In nucleotides, the CDR3 is TGCGCCAGCAGCCCCCGGGACGGCGGAACAGATACGCAGTATTTT.

The CDR3 loop is CASSLYATGPYNEQFF. In DNA, the CDR3 is TGTGCCAGCAGTTTATACGCGACAGGGCCTTACAATGAGCAGTTCTTC. The chain couples TRBV27 to TRBJ2-1; 7 positions match TRBD1. V lost 1 base to trimming and J lost 4 bases; unmatched junction nucleotides: 7. Germline CDR1 MNHEY, CDR2 SMNVEV (reference sequence). CDR3 length: 16 amino acids.

The rearrangement uses TRBV4-3 and TRBJ1-4; D unclear. The germline V and J ends were trimmed by 1 base and 10 bases, with 7 bases remaining between them. Germline V gene lookup returns CDR1 LGHNA and CDR2 YSLEER. The CDR3 is 12 amino acids. CDR3 protein: CASSQGGGKLFF. In DNA form, the CDR3 reads TGCGCCAGCAGCCAAGGGGGTGGAAAACTGTTTTTT.

The gene calls are TRBV28 and TRBJ2-7; TRBD1 matches at 9 bases. Germline V gene sequence: CDR1 MDHEN, CDR2 SYDVKM. The CDR3 loop spans 14 amino acids. With 4 bases clipped from V and 3 bases from J, the junction kept 4 bases outside the gene matches. The CDR3 bases are TGTGCCAGCAGTTGGGGACAGGGCGGCTACGAGCAGTACTTC. Translated: CASSWGQGGYEQYF.

With regard to this clone: In the same sample, other DNA sequences code for this CDR3. The chain links TRBV15 to TRBJ2-5; D gene unclear. Germline V gene sequence: CDR1 LNHNV, CDR2 YYDKDF (reference sequence). V lost 3 bases, J lost 4 bases, and 6 bases lay in between. The CDR3 loop spans 12 amino acids. This CDR3 is CATSRVGETQYF. In DNA, the CDR3 is TGTGCCACCAGCAGGGTGGGAGAGACCCAGTACTTC.

The chain carries TRBV4-1 and TRBJ2-3, with D possibly being TRBD2 (7 bases). This CDR3 contains 15 residues. Germline V CDR1 and CDR2: MGHRA, YSYEKL. V was trimmed by 6 bases and J by 6 bases, leaving 19 bases between them. CDR3 region: CASRLVGRGRDTQYF. In nucleotides, the CDR3 is TGCGCCAGCAGGCTAGTAGGGAGGGGGAGGGATACGCAGTATTTT.

The chain combines TRBV28 with TRBJ1-2; D is unresolved. This CDR3 is 15 amino acids long. Trimming took off 4 bases at V and 7 bases at J, with 19 bases between the two ends. Germline V lookup: CDR1 MDHEN, CDR2 SYDVKM. CDR3 residues: CASSSSLPLGGGYTF. CDR3 nucleotides: TGTGCCAGCAGTTCCTCCCTCCCTTTGGGCGGTGGCTACACCTTC.

J is TRBJ2-3 and V is TRBV5-1, with 7 bases lining up with TRBD1. The length of the CDR3 is 15 residues. CDR1 is SGHRS, CDR2 YFSETQ, per germline. J lost 3 bases, V lost 1 base, and 5 bases had no gene match. The CDR3 nucleotides read TGCGCCAGCAGCTTGCTTACCAGGGGGACAGATACGCAGTATTTT. It specifies CASSLLTRGTDTQYF.

V usage is TRBV27 and J usage is TRBJ1-5; TRBD1 aligns across 12 bases. The CDR3 is made up of 17 amino acids. Germline loops: CDR1 MNHEY, CDR2 SMNVEV (reference sequence). Trimming removed 5 bases from V and 7 bases from J; junction bases left unmatched: 12. CDR3 amino acids: CASSTDSGQGAGQPQHF. DNA of the CDR3: TGTGCCAGCAGTACAGATTCGGGACAGGGGGCAGGACAGCCCCAGCATTTT.

V usage is TRBV11-2 and J usage is TRBJ1-4; D not resolved. The CDR3 is made up of 14 amino acids. Germline V gene sequence: CDR1 SGHAT, CDR2 FQNNGV. V gave up 3 bases and J gave up 5 bases, with 10 bases separating them. CDR3 bases: TGTGCCAGCAGCTTCACAGTAAGGAATGAAAAACTGTTTTTT. Translated, it gives CASSFTVRNEKLFF.

The chain recombines TRBV5-1 with TRBJ1-1; tentative D call: TRBD1 (6 bases). Germline V gives CDR1 SGHRS, CDR2 YFSETQ. The CDR3 spans 14 residues. Trimming took 1 base from V and 3 from J, leaving 10 bases between them. CDR3 protein: CASSLIQGDTEAFF. The CDR3, as DNA: TGCGCCAGCAGCTTGATACAGGGAGACACTGAAGCTTTCTTT.

This rearrangement joins TRBV5-1 to TRBJ2-5; the D gene is possibly TRBD2 (5 bases). Germline assignment: CDR1 SGHRS and CDR2 YFSETQ. This CDR3 region has 14 residues. V was cut by 0 bases and J by 4 bases, with 10 bases left in between. DNA of the CDR3: TGCGCCAGCAGCTTGGGGCGGGTCCGAGAGACCCAGTACTTC. Protein: CASSLGRVRETQYF.

V gene TRBV5-1 combines with J gene TRBJ2-2, with D perhaps given as TRBD1 or TRBD2 (5 bases each). V shed 4 bases and J shed 1 base, with 11 bases lying between them. Germline CDR1 and CDR2: SGHRS and YFSETQ. The CDR3 covers 15 residues. Here the CDR3 reads CASSLGTGNTGELFF. The CDR3 DNA follows: TGCGCCAGCAGCCTTGGGACCGGGAACACCGGGGAGCTGTTTTTT. Combining the CDR3 with reference TRBV5-1 and TRBJ2-2 gives the whole variable domain KAGVTQTPRYLIKTRGQQVTLSCSPISGHRSVSWYQQTPGQGLQFLFEYFSETQRNKGNFPGRFSGRQFSNSRSEMNVSTLELGDSALYLCASSLGTGNTGELFFGEGSRLTVL.

The V gene is TRBV28, the J gene TRBJ1-3; unclear D gene. The CDR3 is 11 residues long. V was trimmed by 11 bases and J by 2 bases, leaving 7 bases between them. CDR1 is MDHEN and CDR2 is SYDVKM in the germline V gene. In DNA form, the CDR3 reads TGTGCCTCTTCAACTGGAAACACCATATATTTT. The encoded protein is CASSTGNTIYF.

This clone was seen only a few times. The CDR3 loop reads CASSQGLAGAETQYF. The DNA for the CDR3 is TGCGCCAGCAGCCAAGGACTAGCGGGAGCAGAGACCCAGTACTTC. The chain recombines TRBV4-3 with TRBJ2-5; 12 nucleotides align to TRBD2. The CDR3 length is 15 residues. Unmatched junction bases numbered 1, after V lost 1 base and J lost 4 bases. Germline V lookup: CDR1 LGHNA, CDR2 YSLEER.

This rearrangement joins TRBV19 to TRBJ2-7; 10 nucleotides match TRBD2. The CDR3 runs 14 residues. The germline V gene has CDR1 LNHDA and CDR2 SQIVND (reference sequence). After removal of 10 bases from V and 4 bases from J, the junction contained 10 bases not matched to a gene. DNA of the CDR3: TGTGCCACCTCAAGCACTAGCGGGAAATACGAGCAGTACTTC. The encoded protein is CATSSTSGKYEQYF.

The chain employs TRBV7-2 and TRBJ2-3, with 7 bases aligning to TRBD2. CDR3 length equals 16 residues. V shed 5 bases, J shed 0 bases, and the junction held 8 bases outside the gene matches. CDR1 is SGHTA and CDR2 is FQGNSA in the germline V gene. Written as DNA, the CDR3 is TGTGCCAGCAGCCCAGACAGCGGGGCTAGCACAGATACGCAGTATTTT. This codes for CASSPDSGASTDTQYF.

This clone was seen a single time. The V call is TRBV21-1, the J call TRBJ2-7; whether TRBD1, the table's D call, matches the DNA was not checked. TRBV21-1 is a pseudogene. The CDR3 length is 17 residues. The DNA for the CDR3 is TGTGCCAGCAGCAAAGGCGGGGGGACAGGGCCAAACTACGAGCAGTACTTC. This sequence encodes CASSKGGGTGPNYEQYF.

The CDR3 is CARPDRGPNTGELFF. DNA for the CDR3: TGTGCCAGGCCAGACAGGGGGCCAAACACCGGGGAGCTGTTTTTT. This sequence joins TRBV28 and TRBJ2-2, with 10 bases that match TRBD1. Looked up from germline, CDR1 is MDHEN and CDR2 is SYDVKM. V shed 9 bases and J 2 bases; nucleotides not matched to a gene: 6. The CDR3 runs 15 residues.

The chain has TRBV5-8 and TRBJ2-1; possibly TRBD2 for D (7 bases). The CDR3 totals 18 residues. Trimming shortened V by 3 bases and J by 2 bases, and 21 bases separated the two germline ends. Germline V CDR1 and CDR2: SGHTS, YDEGEE. The CDR3 DNA sequence: TGTGCCAGCAGCTCAAGGGGGAGGGCCACCAGGACCTACAATGAGCAGTTCTTC. Protein: CASSSRGRATRTYNEQFF.

This chain joins TRBV7-2 and TRBJ2-4; no reliable D call. This CDR3 is 12 amino acids long. CDR1 SGHTA and CDR2 FQGNSA come from the germline V gene. The germline V and J ends were trimmed by 5 bases and 4 bases, with 6 bases remaining between them. CDR3 nucleotides: TGTGCCAGCAGCATACAAAAAAACATTCAGTACTTC. Translation: CASSIQKNIQYF.

The chain's CDR3 is CASSLAQGNYNEQFF. In DNA, the CDR3 is TGTGCCAGCAGCTTAGCACAGGGAAATTACAATGAGCAGTTCTTC. V usage is TRBV11-1 and J usage is TRBJ2-1, with D possibly matching TRBD1 (6 bases). The CDR3 spans 15 residues. The germline V and J ends were trimmed by 0 bases and 4 bases, with 10 bases remaining between them. In germline, CDR1 is SGHAT, CDR2 FQDESV (reference sequence).

V and J are TRBV7-3 and TRBJ2-3, with no clear D. From germline, CDR1 is SGHTA and CDR2 FQGTGA. Deletions cut 5 bases from V and 4 bases from J, with 13 bases between. The CDR3 sequence is 14 residues long. In DNA, the CDR3 is TGTGCCAGCAGCATTAGTGGCCCCCCAGATACGCAGTATTTT. As protein: CASSISGPPDTQYF. The whole variable domain, remainder taken from reference TRBV7-3 and TRBJ2-3, is GAGVSQTPSNKVTEKGKYVELRCDPISGHTALYWYRQSLGQGPEFLIYFQGTGAADDSGLPNDRFFAVRPEGSVSTLKIQRTERGDSAVYLCASSISGPPDTQYFGPGTRLTVL.

This chain joins TRBV10-1 and TRBJ2-7; TRBD1 matches at 9 bases. Trimming took 8 bases from V and 3 from J; bases not matched to a gene: 5. Germline V CDR1 and CDR2: WNHNN, SYGVQD (reference sequence). The length of the CDR3 is 13 residues. The CDR3: CASGGTGRYEQYF. CDR3 bases: TGCGCCAGCGGGGGGACAGGGCGCTACGAGCAGTACTTC.

The CDR3, as DNA: TGTGCCAGCAGCTTTAGCGGGAGCACTGGGGCCAACGTCCTGACTTTC. Protein product: CASSFSGSTGANVLTF. The gene calls are TRBV5-4 and TRBJ2-6; 9 nucleotides agree with TRBD2. The V and J ends lost 2 bases and 2 bases, in that order; junction bases with no gene match: 2. The CDR3 loop spans 16 amino acids. CDR1 SGHNT and CDR2 YYREEE come from the germline V gene (reference sequence).

The rearrangement joins TRBV29-1 to TRBJ2-2; possible D gene TRBD1, 6 bases. This CDR3 spans 13 amino acids. The V gene lost 4 bases and the J gene lost 5 bases, with 11 bases spanning the gap. Germline V gene data show CDR1 as SQVTM and CDR2 as ANQGSEA. The CDR3 DNA follows: TGCAGCGTTGCCCAGGGGTGGACCGGGGAGCTGTTTTTT. This codes for CSVAQGWTGELFF.

The CDR3, as DNA: TGTGCCAGCAGCGCCCTTCGTCACGGTGGGATGAACACTGAAGCTTTCTTT. It encodes CASSALRHGGMNTEAFF. The chain couples TRBV9 to TRBJ1-1; no clear D gene. Trimming removed 3 bases at V and 0 bases at J, with 18 bases between. This CDR3 has 17 residues. Germline V gene sequence: CDR1 SGDLS, CDR2 YYNGEE.

The chain links TRBV27 to TRBJ2-5, with 12 bases fitting TRBD2. The CDR3 has 16 residues. Germline V lookup: CDR1 MNHEY, CDR2 SMNVEV (reference sequence). Unmatched junction bases numbered 10, after V lost 6 bases and J lost 5 bases. The CDR3, as DNA: TGTGCCAGCAGGGGAACACGACTAGCGGGAGTGGAGACCCAGTACTTC. The encoded protein is CASRGTRLAGVETQYF.